This T cell receptor beta chain is from a study of technical replicates of blood from a few donors. TCRdb's table, derived via immunoSEQ multiplex PCR, lists solely in-frame clones and lacks some. Seen here are 91,000 or so clones, 95% observed once, and the top ten hold more than 0.2%. CDR1 is MNHEY, CDR2 SVGAGI, per germline. The CDR3 length is 15 residues. Unmatched junction bases numbered 5, after V lost 6 bases and J lost 3 bases. Sample: T cells isolated from PBMCs. The chain recombines TRBV6-5 with TRBJ1-5; TRBD1 matches 10 bases. The source of this sequence is a human donor in good health. The CDR3 DNA follows: TGTGCCAGCAGGCACGGGACAGGGGACAATCAGCCCCAGCATTTT. Its protein is CASRHGTGDNQPQHF.